This TCR beta chain emerged from a study of T cells after yellow fever vaccination. Study at large: Fractions with few cells were prepared using SMART-Seq v4 Ultra Low Input.

The CDR3 spans 16 residues. Germline CDR1 reads SGHRS; CDR2 reads YFSETQ. V lost 0 bases and J lost 0; bases outside the gene matches: 2. TCRdb called the 5' RACE reads again in MiXCR, with one record for every CDR3 protein. Of some 340,000 distinct CDR3 sequences in the sample, 4.1% were seen once. This clonotype appeared many times. Its antigen is unidentified. Study-level findings and limits: Post-booster repertoires contained most primary-vaccination clones again (roughly 96% CD4, roughly 90% CD8).

The source of this sequence is a man aged 18 to 30 who received the YFV17D yellow fever vaccine. This specimen consisted of PBMCs, obtained 5 days after the yellow fever booster vaccination. The rearrangement uses TRBV5-1 and TRBJ2-3; the match to TRBD2 covers 9 bases. In DNA, the CDR3 is TGCGCCAGCAGCTTGGGGCTAGCGGGGAGCACAGATACGCAGTATTTT. Translation gives CASSLGLAGSTDTQYF.